The rows below give T cell receptor beta chains drawn from one sample of a study of PD-1 blockade in classical Hodgkin lymphoma. Profiling relied on immunoSEQ multiplex PCR, and the TCRdb table lists in-frame clones only, not all of them. This repertoire shows 39,000 or so clones, around 83% found once; its top ten account for 5.5%. Material: peripheral blood mononuclear cells (PBMCs), obtained before the second cycle of nivolumab. These receptors originate from a human donor with classical Hodgkin lymphoma. The CDR3 runs from the conserved cysteine through the conserved F or W. D genes are given only for firm matches. Part of the rows lack a size; the others show once, few, many or a class for expanded clones.

v_gene	len	j_gene	d_gene	abundance	CDR3aa	CDR3nt
TRBV7-2	13	TRBJ2-7	NA	NA	CASSWTVLYEQYF	TGTGCCAGCAGCTGGACAGTGCTCTACGAGCAGTACTTC
TRBV28	14	TRBJ1-6	TRBD1	NA	CASSFRQGSSPLHF	TGTGCCAGCAGTTTCCGACAGGGAAGTTCACCCCTCCACTTT
TRBV6-9	15	TRBJ1-2	NA	NA	CASSYPRGGIYGYTF	TGTGCCAGCAGTTACCCGCGGGGGGGGATCTATGGCTACACCTTC
TRBV1	20	TRBJ2-3	NA	few	CTSSQDLTLAGERRADTQYF	TGCACCAGCAGCCAAGATTTGACCCTAGCGGGAGAAAGGAGGGCAGATACGCAGTATTTT
TRBV2	14	TRBJ2-2	NA	NA	CASVGPANTGELFF	TGTGCCAGCGTTGGGCCTGCGAACACCGGGGAGCTGTTTTTT
TRBV9	18	TRBJ2-1	TRBD2	NA	CASSPRGRLAGNYNEQFF	TGTGCCAGCAGCCCCCGAGGAAGACTAGCGGGAAACTACAATGAGCAGTTCTTC
TRBV29-1	13	TRBJ2-5	TRBD1	NA	CSVGQGSKETQYF	TGCAGCGTGGGACAGGGGTCCAAAGAGACCCAGTACTTC
TRBV6-1	18	TRBJ2-1	TRBD2	NA	CASSAQGLWLAGSNEQFF	TGTGCCAGCAGTGCACAGGGGCTGTGGCTAGCGGGGTCAAATGAGCAGTTCTTC
TRBV5-1	16	TRBJ2-1	TRBD2	NA	CASSFASGGVRNEQFF	TGCGCCAGCAGCTTTGCGAGCGGGGGGGTTCGGAATGAGCAGTTCTTC
TRBV13	14	TRBJ2-7	NA	NA	CASSGEAKGDEQYF	TGTGCCAGCAGCGGCGAGGCCAAGGGGGACGAGCAGTACTTC
TRBV28	14	TRBJ1-2	TRBD1	NA	CASSFLGTDYGYTF	TGTGCCAGCAGTTTTCTCGGGACAGACTATGGCTACACCTTC
TRBV7-9	15	TRBJ1-1	NA	NA	CASSFGVRMNTEAFF	TGTGCCAGCAGCTTTGGGGTTAGGATGAACACTGAAGCTTTCTTT
TRBV2	17	TRBJ1-1	TRBD1	NA	CASSEAGTGFMNTEAFF	TGTGCCAGCAGTGAAGCCGGGACAGGGTTCATGAACACTGAAGCTTTCTTT
TRBV19	12	TRBJ1-1	NA	NA	CASSIAQGRPFF	TGTGCCAGTAGTATAGCACAGGGAAGACCTTTCTTT
TRBV7-9	18	TRBJ2-7	TRBD2	NA	CASSLGSLAGADPYEQYF	TGTGCCAGCAGCTTAGGCAGCCTAGCGGGAGCCGACCCCTACGAGCAGTACTTC
TRBV6-6	13	TRBJ2-2	NA	NA	CASSYNRAGELFF	TGTGCCAGCAGTTACAACAGGGCCGGGGAGCTGTTTTTT
TRBV6-5	14	TRBJ1-4	NA	NA	CASSSLQGGEKLFF	TGTGCCAGCAGTTCCTTGCAGGGCGGTGAAAAACTGTTTTTT
TRBV28	16	TRBJ2-6	NA	NA	CASSPGVLTGANVLTF	TGTGCCAGCAGCCCCGGAGTGCTCACTGGGGCCAACGTCCTGACTTTC
TRBV11-1	15	TRBJ2-1	TRBD1	once	CASRRTGGSYNEQFF	TGTGCCAGCAGAAGGACAGGGGGCTCCTACAATGAGCAGTTCTTC
TRBV18	14	TRBJ1-2	NA	NA	CASSPSSVIYGYTF	TGTGCCAGCTCACCCTCAAGTGTAATCTATGGCTACACCTTC
TRBV9	15	TRBJ2-6	NA	once	CASSVVDSGANVLTF	TGTGCCAGCAGCGTAGTAGACTCTGGGGCCAACGTCCTGACTTTC
TRBV7-2	14	TRBJ1-1	NA	NA	CASSLGRMNTEAFF	TGTGCCAGCAGCTTAGGACGGATGAACACTGAAGCTTTCTTT
TRBV6-1	14	TRBJ1-5	TRBD1	NA	CASSKDRGNQPQHF	TGTGCCAGCAGCAAGGACAGGGGGAATCAGCCCCAGCATTTT
TRBV11-2	14	TRBJ2-7	NA	NA	CASSPSGAAYEQYF	TGTGCCAGCAGCCCATCAGGGGCGGCCTACGAGCAGTACTTC
TRBV28	15	TRBJ2-1	TRBD2	NA	CASSPSGGTVWEQFF	TGTGCCAGCAGTCCTAGCGGGGGTACGGTTTGGGAGCAGTTCTTC
TRBV5-1	15	TRBJ2-3	NA	NA	CASTLGGLGTDTQYF	TGCGCCAGCACCCTGGGGGGTCTAGGGACAGATACGCAGTATTTT
TRBV6-5	16	TRBJ1-3	TRBD1	NA	CASSSGQRFGGNTIYF	TGTGCCAGCAGTTCGGGACAGCGGTTTGGCGGAAACACCATATATTTT
TRBV10-1	14	TRBJ2-1	NA	NA	CASSEFRVGYEQFF	TGCGCCAGCAGTGAGTTTAGGGTAGGGTATGAGCAGTTCTTC
TRBV11-2	11	TRBJ2-1	NA	once	CASSRGTWPFF	TGTGCCAGCAGCCGGGGAACCTGGCCGTTCTTC
TRBV4-3	14	TRBJ1-2	NA	NA	CASSQDARDYGYTF	TGCGCCAGCAGCCAAGATGCCCGGGATTATGGCTACACCTTC
TRBV2	13	TRBJ2-3	NA	medium-sized	CASTSGLGDTQYF	TGTGCCAGCACCTCAGGCCTGGGGGATACGCAGTATTTT
TRBV7-9	11	TRBJ1-2	NA	NA	CASSSDNGYTF	TGTGCCAGCAGCTCAGATAACGGCTACACCTTC
TRBV1	18	TRBJ2-6	NA	NA	CTSRGDRLCTSRANVLTF	TGCACCAGCAGGGGGGACCGTTTGTGCACAAGTCGGGCCAACGTCCTGACTTTC
TRBV7-3	15	TRBJ2-1	NA	NA	CASSNLSTPENEQFF	TGTGCCAGCAGCAACCTATCCACACCGGAGAATGAGCAGTTCTTC
TRBV10-1	13	TRBJ2-5	NA	NA	CASSVVPEGTQYF	TGCGCCAGCAGTGTAGTGCCTGAAGGGACCCAGTACTTC
TRBV7-9	13	TRBJ2-7	NA	NA	CASSAGPPHEQYF	TGTGCCAGCAGCGCCGGACCCCCCCACGAGCAGTACTTC
TRBV6-4	14	TRBJ1-1	TRBD1	NA	CASRKDRGVAEAFF	TGTGCCAGCAGAAAGGACAGGGGAGTGGCTGAAGCTTTCTTT
TRBV7-9	14	TRBJ2-5	TRBD2	NA	CASRASGVKETQYF	TGTGCCAGCCGGGCTAGCGGCGTTAAGGAGACCCAGTACTTC
TRBV15	15	TRBJ1-5	NA	NA	CATSRDPTSNQPQHF	TGTGCCACCAGCAGAGATCCGACAAGCAATCAGCCCCAGCATTTT
TRBV21-1	17	TRBJ2-7	NA	NA	CASSKAGTSGRIREQYF	TGTGCCAGCAGCAAAGCCGGAACTAGCGGGAGAATTAGGGAGCAGTACTTC
TRBV4-3	16	TRBJ2-3	TRBD2	NA	CASSPSSGGNTDTQYF	TGCGCCAGCAGCCCCTCTAGCGGGGGGAACACAGATACGCAGTATTTT
TRBV28	15	TRBJ2-3	TRBD2	NA	CASSLSSGGPNAQYF	TGTGCCAGCAGTTTGAGTAGCGGGGGGCCCAACGCGCAGTATTTT
TRBV7-9	13	TRBJ2-1	NA	NA	CASSLVGVSEQFF	TGTGCCAGCAGCTTAGTCGGGGTTTCTGAGCAGTTCTTC
TRBV27	15	TRBJ2-3	NA	NA	CASSFSRGLTDTQYF	TGTGCCAGCAGTTTCTCCAGGGGCCTCACAGATACGCAGTATTTT
TRBV19	14	TRBJ2-5	TRBD2	NA	CASKGGGAAETQYF	TGTGCCAGTAAGGGCGGGGGGGCCGCAGAGACCCAGTACTTC
TRBV28	15	TRBJ2-1	NA	NA	CASNGAGGWVYEQFF	TGTGCCAGCAACGGAGCGGGTGGCTGGGTCTATGAGCAGTTCTTC